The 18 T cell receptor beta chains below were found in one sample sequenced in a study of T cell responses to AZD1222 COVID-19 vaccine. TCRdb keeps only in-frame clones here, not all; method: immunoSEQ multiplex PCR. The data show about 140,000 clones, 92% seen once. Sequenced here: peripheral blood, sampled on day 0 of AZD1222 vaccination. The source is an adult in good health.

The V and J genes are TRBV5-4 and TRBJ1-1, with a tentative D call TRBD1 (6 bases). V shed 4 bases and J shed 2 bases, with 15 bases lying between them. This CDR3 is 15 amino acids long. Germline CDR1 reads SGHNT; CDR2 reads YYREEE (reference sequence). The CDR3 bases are TGTGCCAGCAGCACAGAAAGCAGGGGTAACACTGAAGCTTTCTTT. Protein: CASSTESRGNTEAFF.

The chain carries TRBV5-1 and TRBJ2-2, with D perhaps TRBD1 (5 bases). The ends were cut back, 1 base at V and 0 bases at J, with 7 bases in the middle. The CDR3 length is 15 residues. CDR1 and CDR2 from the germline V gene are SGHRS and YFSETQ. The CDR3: CASSLRQTNTGELFF. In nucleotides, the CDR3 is TGCGCCAGCAGCTTGAGACAGACGAACACCGGGGAGCTGTTTTTT.

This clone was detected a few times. The CDR3 coding sequence is TGTGCCAGCAGTTCCACAGATACGCAGTATTTT. This sequence encodes CASSSTDTQYF. The chain links TRBV28 to TRBJ2-3; D not resolved. The CDR3 totals 11 residues. V lost 4 bases to trimming and J lost 2 bases, with 1 base between them. The germline CDR1 and CDR2 sequences are MDHEN and SYDVKM.

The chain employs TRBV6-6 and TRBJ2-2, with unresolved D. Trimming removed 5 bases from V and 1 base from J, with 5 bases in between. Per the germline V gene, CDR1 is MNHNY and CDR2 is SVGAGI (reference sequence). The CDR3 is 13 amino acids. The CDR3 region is CASSKQNTGELFF. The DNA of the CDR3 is TGTGCCAGCAGTAAGCAGAACACCGGGGAGCTGTTTTTT.

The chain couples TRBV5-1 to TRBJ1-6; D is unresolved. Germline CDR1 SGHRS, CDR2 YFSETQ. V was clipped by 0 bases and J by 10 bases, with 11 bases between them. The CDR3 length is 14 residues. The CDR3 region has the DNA TGCGCCAGCAGCTTGGACGGGAATGGCTCACCCCTCCACTTT. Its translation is CASSLDGNGSPLHF.

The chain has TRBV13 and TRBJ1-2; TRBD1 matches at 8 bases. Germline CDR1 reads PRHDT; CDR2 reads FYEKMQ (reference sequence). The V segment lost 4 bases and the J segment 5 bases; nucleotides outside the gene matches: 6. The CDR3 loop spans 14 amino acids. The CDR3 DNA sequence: TGTGCCAGCAGCTCCGGGACAGGAGATTATGGCTACACCTTC. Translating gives CASSSGTGDYGYTF.

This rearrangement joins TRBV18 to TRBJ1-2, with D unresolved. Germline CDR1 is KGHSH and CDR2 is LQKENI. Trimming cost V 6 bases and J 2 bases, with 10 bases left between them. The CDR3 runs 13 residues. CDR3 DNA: TGTGCCAGCTCGACGGACGGGAACTATGGCTACACCTTC. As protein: CASSTDGNYGYTF.

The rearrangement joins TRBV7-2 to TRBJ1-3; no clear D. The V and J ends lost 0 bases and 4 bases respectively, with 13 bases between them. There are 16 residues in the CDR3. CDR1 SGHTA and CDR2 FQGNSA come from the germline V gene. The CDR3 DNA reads TGTGCCAGCAGCTTAGCTCCTCCCCAGGCCGGAAACACCATATATTTT. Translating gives CASSLAPPQAGNTIYF.

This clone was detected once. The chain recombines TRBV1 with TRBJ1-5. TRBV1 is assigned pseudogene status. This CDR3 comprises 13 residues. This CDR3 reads CTSSQDFERTAAF. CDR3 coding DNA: TGCACCAGCAGCCAAGATTTTGAGAGGACGGCGGCTTTT.

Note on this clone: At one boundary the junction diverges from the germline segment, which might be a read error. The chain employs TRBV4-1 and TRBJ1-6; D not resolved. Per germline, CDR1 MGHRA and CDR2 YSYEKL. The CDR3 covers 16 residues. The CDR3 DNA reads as TGCGCCAGCAGCCAAGATAGTCAGGCCTATTATTCACCCCTCCACTTT. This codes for CASSQDSQAYYSPLHF.

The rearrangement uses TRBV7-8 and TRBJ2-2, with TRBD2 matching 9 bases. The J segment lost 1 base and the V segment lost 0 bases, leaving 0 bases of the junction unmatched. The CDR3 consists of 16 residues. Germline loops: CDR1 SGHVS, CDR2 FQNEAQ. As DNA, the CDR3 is TGTGCCAGCAGCTTAGCTAGCGGGGGGAACACCGGGGAGCTGTTTTTT. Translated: CASSLASGGNTGELFF.

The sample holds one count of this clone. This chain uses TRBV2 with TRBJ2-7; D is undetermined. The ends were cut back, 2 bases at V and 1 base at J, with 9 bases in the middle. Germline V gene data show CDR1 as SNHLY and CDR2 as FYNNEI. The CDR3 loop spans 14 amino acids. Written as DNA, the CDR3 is TGTGCCAGCAGTGAAAGTCACAATTCCTACGAGCAGTACTTC. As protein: CASSESHNSYEQYF.

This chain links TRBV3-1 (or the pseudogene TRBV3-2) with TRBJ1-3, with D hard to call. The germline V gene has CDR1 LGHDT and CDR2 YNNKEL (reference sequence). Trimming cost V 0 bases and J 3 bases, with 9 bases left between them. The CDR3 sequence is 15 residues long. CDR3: CASSQDPGRGNTIYF. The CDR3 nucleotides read TGTGCCAGCAGCCAAGACCCCGGGCGTGGAAACACCATATATTTT.

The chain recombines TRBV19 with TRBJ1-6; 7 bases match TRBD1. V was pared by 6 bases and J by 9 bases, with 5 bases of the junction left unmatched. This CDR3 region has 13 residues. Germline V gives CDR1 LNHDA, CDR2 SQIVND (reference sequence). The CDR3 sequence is CASRQGYPSPLHF. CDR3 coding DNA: TGTGCCAGTAGACAGGGGTATCCTTCACCCCTCCACTTT.

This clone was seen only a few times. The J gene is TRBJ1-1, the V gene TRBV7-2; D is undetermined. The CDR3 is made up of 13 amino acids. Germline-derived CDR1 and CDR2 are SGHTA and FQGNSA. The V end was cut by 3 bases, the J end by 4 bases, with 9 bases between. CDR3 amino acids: CASSFKGGTEAFF. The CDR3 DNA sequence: TGTGCCAGCAGCTTTAAGGGCGGCACTGAAGCTTTCTTT.

CDR3 loop: CASSLALASEQFF. CDR3 DNA sequence: TGTGCCAGCAGCTTAGCCCTAGCTTCTGAGCAGTTCTTC. V is TRBV11-2 and J is TRBJ2-1; the D gene is possibly TRBD2 (5 bases). The CDR3 covers 13 residues. V was cut by 1 base and J by 9 bases, with 10 bases left in between. From germline, CDR1 is SGHAT and CDR2 FQNNGV.

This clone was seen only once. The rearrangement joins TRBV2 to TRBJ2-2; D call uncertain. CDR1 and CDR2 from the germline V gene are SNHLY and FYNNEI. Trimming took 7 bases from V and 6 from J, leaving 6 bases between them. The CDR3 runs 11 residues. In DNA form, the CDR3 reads TGTGCCAGCAAGATTTCCGGGGAGCTGTTTTTT. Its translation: CASKISGELFF.

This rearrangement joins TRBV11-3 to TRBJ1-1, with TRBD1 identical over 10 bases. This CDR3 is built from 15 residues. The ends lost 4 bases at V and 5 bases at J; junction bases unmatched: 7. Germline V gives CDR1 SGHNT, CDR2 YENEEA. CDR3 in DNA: TGTGCCAGCAGCTCGGGACAGGGGAGGGGGACTGAAGCTTTCTTT. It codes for CASSSGQGRGTEAFF.